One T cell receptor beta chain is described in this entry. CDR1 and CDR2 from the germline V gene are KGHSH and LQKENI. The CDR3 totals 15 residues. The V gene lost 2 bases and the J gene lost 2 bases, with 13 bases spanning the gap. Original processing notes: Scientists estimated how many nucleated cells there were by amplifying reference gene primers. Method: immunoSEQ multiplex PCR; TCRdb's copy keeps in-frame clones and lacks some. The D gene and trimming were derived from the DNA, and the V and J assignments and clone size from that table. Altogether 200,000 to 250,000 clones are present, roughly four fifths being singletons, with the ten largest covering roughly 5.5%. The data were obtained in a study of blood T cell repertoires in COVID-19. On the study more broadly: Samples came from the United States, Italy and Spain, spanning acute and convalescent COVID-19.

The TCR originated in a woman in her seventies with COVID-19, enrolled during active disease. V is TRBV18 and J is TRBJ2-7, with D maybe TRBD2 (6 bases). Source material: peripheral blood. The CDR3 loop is CASSPGGSGTYEQYF. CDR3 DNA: TGTGCCAGCTCACCAGGTGGTAGCGGAACCTACGAGCAGTACTTC.